This record covers a single T cell receptor (beta chain). The entry originates in a study of blood T cell repertoires in COVID-19. For the study at large: PBMCs, B-cell-depleted T cells, or T cells were the source of the cDNA or gDNA that made up the material.

TCRdb's table, derived via immunoSEQ multiplex PCR, lists solely in-frame clones and lacks some. The table has 200,000 to 300,000 clones, about 86% seen once. CDR3 size: 13 residues. V was clipped by 1 base and J by 4 bases, with 5 bases between them. From germline, CDR1 is SGHRS and CDR2 YFSETQ. The clonotype was recovered from a woman aged 25-40 years who had recovered from COVID-19. The V and J genes are TRBV5-1 and TRBJ2-2; the D gene is possibly TRBD2 (5 bases). Material: peripheral blood. CDR3 amino acids: CASSLSGTGELFF. The CDR3 DNA follows: TGCGCCAGCAGCTTGAGCGGCACCGGGGAGCTGTTTTTT.